A selection of T cell receptor beta chains follows, all from one sample in a study of glioma-infiltrating T cells after dendritic cell vaccination. The protocol was immunoSEQ multiplex PCR, while the TCRdb copy is restricted to in-frame clones and leaves out a portion. This table has 75,000 to 100,000 clones, 70% to 80% appearing once. Sequenced here: blood, sampled before dendritic cell vaccination. Source of these receptors: a human donor with glioblastoma. Each CDR3 is given with its conserved first and last residue. D genes are given only for firm matches. Size is omitted from some rows. Given values are once, few, many or a class for expanded clones.

D gene: NA; V gene: TRBV6-6; J gene: TRBJ2-1; clone size: NA; CDR3 protein: CASSSFSGGYNEQFF; CDR3 DNA: TGTGCCAGCAGTTCCTTTAGCGGAGGTTACAATGAGCAGTTCTTC
D gene: TRBD1; V gene: TRBV27; J gene: TRBJ2-1; clone size: NA; CDR3 protein: CASSSYRDSYNEQFF; CDR3 DNA: TGTGCCAGCAGTTCTTACCGGGACAGCTACAATGAGCAGTTCTTC
D gene: TRBD2; V gene: TRBV7-6; J gene: TRBJ2-3; clone size: few; CDR3 protein: CASSLAGLAGDTQYF; CDR3 DNA: TGTGCCAGCAGCTTAGCGGGACTAGCGGGGGATACGCAGTATTTT
D gene: NA; V gene: TRBV7-9; J gene: TRBJ1-1; clone size: once; CDR3 protein: CASSSQDGTEAFF; CDR3 DNA: TGTGCCAGCAGCTCACAGGACGGTACTGAAGCTTTCTTT
D gene: NA; V gene: TRBV6-5; J gene: TRBJ2-3; clone size: NA; CDR3 protein: CASSYGLNLKTDTQYF; CDR3 DNA: TGTGCCAGCAGTTACGGGCTAAATTTAAAGACAGATACGCAGTATTTT
D gene: NA; V gene: TRBV19; J gene: TRBJ1-2; clone size: NA; CDR3 protein: CASSIPQGPYGYTF; CDR3 DNA: TGTGCCAGTAGTATACCACAGGGTCCCTATGGCTACACCTTC
D gene: NA; V gene: TRBV15; J gene: TRBJ1-2; clone size: NA; CDR3 protein: CATSRDSNYGYTF; CDR3 DNA: TGTGCCACCAGCAGGGACAGTAACTATGGCTACACCTTC
D gene: TRBD1; V gene: TRBV9; J gene: TRBJ2-2; clone size: NA; CDR3 protein: CASSVALTGWTGELFF; CDR3 DNA: TGTGCCAGCAGCGTAGCCCTGACAGGGTGGACCGGGGAGCTGTTTTTT
D gene: TRBD2; V gene: TRBV19; J gene: TRBJ2-7; clone size: NA; CDR3 protein: CASSIGLAGYEQYF; CDR3 DNA: TGTGCCAGTAGTATAGGGCTAGCGGGCTACGAGCAGTACTTC
D gene: NA; V gene: TRBV9; J gene: TRBJ1-1; clone size: NA; CDR3 protein: CASSVGAGGSGTEAFF; CDR3 DNA: TGTGCCAGCAGCGTAGGAGCGGGGGGCAGTGGGACTGAAGCTTTCTTT
D gene: TRBD1; V gene: TRBV7-3; J gene: TRBJ1-2; clone size: once; CDR3 protein: CASSPTGSNYGYTF; CDR3 DNA: TGTGCCAGCAGCCCGACAGGGTCAAACTATGGCTACACCTTC
D gene: TRBD2; V gene: TRBV9; J gene: TRBJ2-2; clone size: NA; CDR3 protein: CASSVSVAGLSGGTGELFF; CDR3 DNA: TGTGCCAGCAGCGTATCGGTAGCGGGATTGTCCGGAGGCACCGGGGAGCTGTTTTTT
D gene: TRBD2; V gene: TRBV2; J gene: TRBJ2-7; clone size: NA; CDR3 protein: CASRATGTSGAPSVNEQYF; CDR3 DNA: TGTGCCAGCAGAGCAACCGGGACTAGCGGCGCCCCGTCCGTGAACGAGCAGTACTTC
D gene: NA; V gene: TRBV19; J gene: TRBJ2-5; clone size: NA; CDR3 protein: CASSFRETQYF; CDR3 DNA: TGTGCCAGTAGTTTCCGGGAGACCCAGTACTTC
D gene: NA; V gene: TRBV7-8; J gene: TRBJ1-2; clone size: NA; CDR3 protein: CASSLALTGTYPDTF; CDR3 DNA: TGTGCCAGCAGCTTAGCGCTCACAGGGACCTACCCCGACACCTTC
D gene: NA; V gene: TRBV28; J gene: TRBJ2-7; clone size: NA; CDR3 protein: CASSFVGLRIHEQYF; CDR3 DNA: TGTGCCAGCAGTTTTGTAGGATTGAGGATACACGAGCAGTACTTC
D gene: NA; V gene: TRBV28; J gene: TRBJ2-6; clone size: NA; CDR3 protein: CASSSPTDGANVLTF; CDR3 DNA: TGTGCCAGCAGTTCGCCGACTGACGGGGCCAACGTCCTGACTTTC
D gene: NA; V gene: TRBV7-6; J gene: TRBJ2-7; clone size: NA; CDR3 protein: CASSPGLLGRSYEQYF; CDR3 DNA: TGTGCCAGCAGCCCGGGACTCCTGGGCCGCTCCTACGAGCAGTACTTC
D gene: TRBD2; V gene: TRBV7-7; J gene: TRBJ2-5; clone size: NA; CDR3 protein: CASSFVGGVGETQYF; CDR3 DNA: TGTGCTAGCAGCTTTGTCGGGGGGGTGGGGGAGACCCAGTACTTC